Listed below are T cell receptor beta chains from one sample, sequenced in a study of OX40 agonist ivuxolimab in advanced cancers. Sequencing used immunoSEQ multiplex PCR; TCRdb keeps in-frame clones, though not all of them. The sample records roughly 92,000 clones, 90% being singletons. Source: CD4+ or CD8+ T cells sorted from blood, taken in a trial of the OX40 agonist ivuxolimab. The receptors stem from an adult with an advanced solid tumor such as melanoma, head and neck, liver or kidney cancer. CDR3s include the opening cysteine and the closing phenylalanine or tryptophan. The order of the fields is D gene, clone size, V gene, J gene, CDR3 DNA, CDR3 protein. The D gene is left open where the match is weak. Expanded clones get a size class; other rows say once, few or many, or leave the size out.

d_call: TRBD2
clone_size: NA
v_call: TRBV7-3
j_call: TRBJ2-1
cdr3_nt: TGTGCCAGCAGCTCGGTGTCGAGCGGGAGGTACAATGAGCAGTTCTTC
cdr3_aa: CASSSVSSGRYNEQFF

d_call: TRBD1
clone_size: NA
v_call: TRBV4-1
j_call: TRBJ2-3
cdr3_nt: TGCGCCAGCAGCCAAGAAACCCGAGCAGGGGGTTTAAAAGATACGCAGTATTTT
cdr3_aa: CASSQETRAGGLKDTQYF

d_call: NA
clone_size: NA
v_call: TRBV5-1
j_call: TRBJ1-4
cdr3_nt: TGCGCCAGCAGCTTATCGGGGGGGAATGAAAAACTGTTTTTT
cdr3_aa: CASSLSGGNEKLFF

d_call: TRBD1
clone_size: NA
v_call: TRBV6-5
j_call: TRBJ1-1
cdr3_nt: TGTGCCAGCAGCACGGGACAGGGGAGGACTGAAGCTTTCTTT
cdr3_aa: CASSTGQGRTEAFF

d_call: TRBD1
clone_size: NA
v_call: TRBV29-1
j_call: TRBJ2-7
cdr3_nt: TGCAGCGTTGAGCTAGGACAGGGTTTCTACGAGCAGTACTTC
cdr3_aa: CSVELGQGFYEQYF

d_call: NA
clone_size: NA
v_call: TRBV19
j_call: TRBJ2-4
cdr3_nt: TGTGCCAGTAGTGTCGGACTTTCCGGGGGCAAAAACATTCAGTACTTC
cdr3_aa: CASSVGLSGGKNIQYF

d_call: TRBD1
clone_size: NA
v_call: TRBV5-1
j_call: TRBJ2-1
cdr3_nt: TGCGCCAGCAGCCCCGGGACAGGGTCCTACAATGAGCAGTTCTTC
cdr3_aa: CASSPGTGSYNEQFF

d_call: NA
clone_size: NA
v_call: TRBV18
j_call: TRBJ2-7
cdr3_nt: TGTGCCAGCTCACCAGGCGGCCTTCCCTACGAGCAGTACTTC
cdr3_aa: CASSPGGLPYEQYF

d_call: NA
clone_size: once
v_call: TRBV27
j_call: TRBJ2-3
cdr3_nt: TGTGCCAGCAGTTTGGGGCCGCTGGGCACAGATACGCAGTATTTT
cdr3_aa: CASSLGPLGTDTQYF

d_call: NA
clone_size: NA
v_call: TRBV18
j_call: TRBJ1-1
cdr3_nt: TGTGCCAGCTCACCCCAAGGTACTGAAGCTTTCTTT
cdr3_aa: CASSPQGTEAFF

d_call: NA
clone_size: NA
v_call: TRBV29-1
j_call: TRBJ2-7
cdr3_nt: TGCAGCGTTGAGGAGGCCTACGAGCAGTACTTC
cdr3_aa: CSVEEAYEQYF

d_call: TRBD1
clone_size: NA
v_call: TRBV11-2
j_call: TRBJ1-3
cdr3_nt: TGTGCCAGCAGTTGGGGACAGGCCAGGTCTGGAAACACCATATATTTT
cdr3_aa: CASSWGQARSGNTIYF

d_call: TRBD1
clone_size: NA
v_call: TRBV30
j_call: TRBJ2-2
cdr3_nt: TGTGCCTGGAGTAGGGACAGGAGGAACGGGGAGCTGTTTTTT
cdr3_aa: CAWSRDRRNGELFF

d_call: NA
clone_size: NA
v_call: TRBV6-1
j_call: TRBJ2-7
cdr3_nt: TGTGCCAGCGGGCCGTGGACCTCCCAAGGCGAGCAGTACTTC
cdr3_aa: CASGPWTSQGEQYF

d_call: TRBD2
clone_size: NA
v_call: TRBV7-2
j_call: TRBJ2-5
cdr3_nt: TGTGCCAGCAGCTTATGGGTTCGGGGACTAGCGGGGGAAGAGACCCAGTACTTC
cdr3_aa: CASSLWVRGLAGEETQYF

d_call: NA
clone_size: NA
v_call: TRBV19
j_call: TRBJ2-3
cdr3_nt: TGTGCCAGTAGACAGATGGGCCGAAGGGGCACAGATACGCAGTATTTT
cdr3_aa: CASRQMGRRGTDTQYF

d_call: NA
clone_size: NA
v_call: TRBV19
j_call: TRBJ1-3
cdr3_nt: TGTGCCAGCTCCCTATTGGACAGCGGAAACACCATATATTTT
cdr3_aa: CASSLLDSGNTIYF

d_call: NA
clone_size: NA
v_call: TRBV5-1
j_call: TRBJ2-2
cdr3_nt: TGCGCCAGCAGCTTGGACAGCCATCCCACCGGGGAGCTGTTTTTT
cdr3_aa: CASSLDSHPTGELFF

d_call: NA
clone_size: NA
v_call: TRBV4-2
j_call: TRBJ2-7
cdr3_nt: TGTGCCAGCAGCCAAGCTAGTGGGCAGGGTCCCTACGAGCAGTACTTC
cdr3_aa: CASSQASGQGPYEQYF

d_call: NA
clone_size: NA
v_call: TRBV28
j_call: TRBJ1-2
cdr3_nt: TGTGCCAGCAGTCCAGGACCCTATGGCTACACCTTC
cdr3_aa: CASSPGPYGYTF

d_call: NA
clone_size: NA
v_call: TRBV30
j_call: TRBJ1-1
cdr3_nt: TGTGCCTGGAGTCCGACGACGCGGAGGGGCGTCCCTGAAGCTTTCTTT
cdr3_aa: CAWSPTTRRGVPEAFF

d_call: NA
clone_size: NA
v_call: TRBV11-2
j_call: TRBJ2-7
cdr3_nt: TGTGCCAGCAGGCAGGGTACCTTGAGGGAGCAGTACTTC
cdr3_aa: CASRQGTLREQYF

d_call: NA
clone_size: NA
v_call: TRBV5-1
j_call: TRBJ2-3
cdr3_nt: TGCGCCGGCAGCCCGACCTCTAGCACAGATACGCAGTATTTT
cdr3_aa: CAGSPTSSTDTQYF

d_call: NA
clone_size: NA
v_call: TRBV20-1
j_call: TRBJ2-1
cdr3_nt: TGCAGTGCTAGCGGGAGTTCGGAGCAGTTCTTC
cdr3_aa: CSASGSSEQFF

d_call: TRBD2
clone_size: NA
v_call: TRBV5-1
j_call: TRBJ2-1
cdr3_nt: TGCGCCAGCAACCCTGGCGGGGGCTCCTACAATGAGCAGTTCTTC
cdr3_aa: CASNPGGGSYNEQFF

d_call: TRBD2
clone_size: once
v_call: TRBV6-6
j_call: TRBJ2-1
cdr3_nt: TGTGCCAGCAGGCAACTAGCGGGGGCTTACAATGAGCAGTTCTTC
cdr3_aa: CASRQLAGAYNEQFF

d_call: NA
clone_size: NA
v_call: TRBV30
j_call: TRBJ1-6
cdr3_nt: TGTGCCTGGAGTGTACTTGGGGGGCGAGGTTCACCCCTCCACTTT
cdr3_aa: CAWSVLGGRGSPLHF

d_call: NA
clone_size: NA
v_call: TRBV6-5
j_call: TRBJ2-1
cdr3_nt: TGTGCCAGCTCCCGGGATTCTTACAATGAGCAGTTCTTC
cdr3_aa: CASSRDSYNEQFF

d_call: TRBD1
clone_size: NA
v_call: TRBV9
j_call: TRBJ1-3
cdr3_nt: TGTGCCAGCAGCGTAGGGACAGGGGGAAACACCATATATTTT
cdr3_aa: CASSVGTGGNTIYF

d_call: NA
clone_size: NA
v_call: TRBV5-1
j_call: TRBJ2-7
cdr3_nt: TGCGCCAGCAGCTTGGCCTTAGGGAGCTCCTACGAGCAGTACTTC
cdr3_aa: CASSLALGSSYEQYF